This T cell receptor beta chain was recorded in a study of T cells in Graves' hyperthyroidism and ophthalmopathy. Broader study findings: Among thyroid clonotypes expanded above 0.001, most also appeared in blood.

V lost 5 bases to trimming and J lost 4 bases; unmatched junction nucleotides: 13. The germline V gene has CDR1 SNHLY and CDR2 FYNNEI. The CDR3 runs 18 residues. What was amplified from RNA transcripts were TCR beta CDR3 regions. First-round RT-PCR with HTBI primers amplified the TCR CDR3 region. TCRdb reprocessed the multiplex PCR reads via MiXCR and lists one record per CDR3 protein. This table holds about 680,000 distinct CDR3 sequences, around a third found once. At least ten counts were recorded for this clonotype. Its specificity is not known. The sequencing sample was made of blood. The J gene is TRBJ2-6, the V gene TRBV2; 8 bases are a match to TRBD1. This sequence originates from a woman in her thirties or forties with Graves' hyperthyroidism. Written as DNA, the CDR3 is TGTGCCAGCAGTAATCGACAGGGGCGTATGGCCGGGGCCAACGTCCTGACTTTC. Its protein product is CASSNRQGRMAGANVLTF. Looking up the rest from reference TRBV2 and TRBJ2-6 gives the full variable domain: EPEVTQTPSHQVTQMGQEVILRCVPISNHLYFYWYRQILGQKVEFLVSFYNNEISEKSEIFDDQFSVERPDGSNFTLKIRSTKLEDSAMYFCASSNRQGRMAGANVLTFGAGSRLTVL.